The 23 T cell receptor beta chains reported below all come from one sample, sequenced in a study of T cells and Merkel cell carcinoma outcomes (dated by TCRdb to about 2020). The library was obtained by the immunoSEQ multiplex PCR assay. TCRdb re-hosts the immuneACCESS table, in-frame sequences only. Its copies lack some clones; in the studies checked, an unresolved V gene accounts for under half of them, and the cause for the rest is not known. This sample holds under 20,000 clones; about nine tenths were observed only once. 6.5% to 8.5% of the sample belongs to the ten largest clones. Sequencing was carried out using tumor tissue from Merkel cell carcinoma. The receptors were sampled from a human donor with Merkel cell carcinoma.

The chain employs TRBV5-1 and TRBJ1-5, with a possible D match to TRBD1 (5 bases). Per the germline V gene, CDR1 is SGHRS and CDR2 is YFSETQ. The CDR3 has 15 residues. Trimming left V 0 bases short and J 5 bases short, with 12 bases between. The CDR3 sequence: CASSLGTGPHQPQHF. In DNA form, the CDR3 reads TGCGCCAGCAGCTTGGGAACGGGGCCACATCAGCCCCAGCATTTT.

The CDR3 reads CSVAVSGVGEQYF. In nucleotides, the CDR3 is TGCAGCGTTGCGGTTAGCGGCGTCGGAGAGCAGTACTTC. This chain links TRBV29-1 with TRBJ2-7, with D possibly TRBD2 on 6 matching bases. This CDR3 is built from 13 residues. V was shortened by 4 bases and J by 7 bases, with 17 bases between the two germline ends. Germline V gene data show CDR1 as SQVTM and CDR2 as ANQGSEA.

This chain joins TRBV5-1 and TRBJ2-4; TRBD2 matches 7 bases. Germline loops: CDR1 SGHRS, CDR2 YFSETQ. CDR3 size: 13 residues. The V and J ends lost 2 bases and 7 bases, in that order; junction bases with no gene match: 3. In nucleotides, the CDR3 is TGCGCCAGCAGCTTCGGGGGGAGGAACATTCAGTACTTC. Its translation: CASSFGGRNIQYF.

This chain's CDR3 is CASSWGQGVTYEQYF. The CDR3, as DNA: TGCGCCAGCAGCTGGGGACAGGGGGTGACCTACGAGCAGTACTTC. V is TRBV5-1 and J is TRBJ2-7; 11 positions match TRBD1. This CDR3 comprises 15 residues. V lost 3 bases and J lost 2; bases outside the gene matches: 4. Looked up from germline, CDR1 is SGHRS and CDR2 is YFSETQ.

The table lists this clone with a few counts. In DNA, the CDR3 is TGTGCCAGCACCGGAACAACGGGCGGTAATTCACCCCTCCACTTT. Encoded protein: CASTGTTGGNSPLHF. V is TRBV6-5 and J is TRBJ1-6; D remains unclear. The CDR3 is 15 residues long. V was trimmed by 7 bases and J by 6 bases, leaving 16 bases between them. CDR1 and CDR2 (germline): MNHEY, SVGAGI.

The chain is built from TRBV10-1 and TRBJ1-5; 7 nucleotides match TRBD1. The CDR3 runs to 15 residues. V lost 6 bases, J lost 7 bases, and 12 bases stayed unmatched. In germline, CDR1 is WNHNN, CDR2 SYGVQD (reference sequence). CDR3 DNA sequence: TGCGCCAGCAGCGGGGAGGGGGCCAGGAGGCAGCCCCAGCATTTT. Residues: CASSGEGARRQPQHF.

This clone was detected a few times. The V and J genes are TRBV2 and TRBJ1-5; D is uncertain. V was clipped by 5 bases and J by 1 base, with 6 bases between them. Germline CDR1 reads SNHLY; CDR2 reads FYNNEI. This CDR3 has 13 amino acids. The CDR3 DNA reads TGTGCCAGCAGTCCCGACAGCAATCAGCCCCAGCATTTT. This encodes CASSPDSNQPQHF.

The chain carries TRBV6-1 and TRBJ2-3; D may correspond to TRBD1 or TRBD2 (5 bases each). The V and J ends lost 1 base and 3 bases respectively, with 8 bases between them. This CDR3 is 14 amino acids long. From germline, CDR1 is MNHNS and CDR2 SASEGT. The CDR3 DNA reads TGTGCCAGCAGTGAAGAATGGGGGACAGATACGCAGTATTTT. This gives the protein CASSEEWGTDTQYF.

Comment on this clone: The identical CDR3 is also encoded by other nucleotide sequences in the sample. The chain recombines TRBV9 with TRBJ1-4; the D is unclear. Germline values: CDR1 SGDLS, CDR2 YYNGEE. This CDR3 is 15 amino acids long. Trimming took 0 bases from V and 2 from J, leaving 8 bases between them. The CDR3 protein is CASSVGVQTNEKLFF. DNA of the CDR3: TGTGCCAGCAGCGTAGGAGTGCAGACTAATGAAAAACTGTTTTTT.

This clone was seen a handful of times. The chain combines TRBV7-2 with TRBJ1-4; no reliable D call. The CDR3 is made up of 14 amino acids. Trimming cost V 3 bases and J 8 bases, with 13 bases left between them. Germline V lookup: CDR1 SGHTA, CDR2 FQGNSA. CDR3: CASSFASGGEKLFF. In DNA, the CDR3 is TGTGCCAGCAGCTTCGCCTCGGGTGGCGAAAAACTGTTTTTT.

Points on this clone: Other nucleotide sequences from this sample produce the same CDR3. V and J are TRBV4-1 and TRBJ2-7; 9 nucleotides match TRBD2. In germline, CDR1 is MGHRA, CDR2 YSYEKL. The J segment lost 3 bases and the V segment lost 4 bases, leaving 7 bases of the junction unmatched. The CDR3 spans 15 residues. Here the CDR3 DNA reads TGCGCCAGCAGCCTGGAGCGGGGGGTCCTCTACGAGCAGTACTTC. It codes for CASSLERGVLYEQYF.

V gene TRBV19 combines with J gene TRBJ2-5; D might be TRBD1 (6 bases). The V gene's germline CDR1 is LNHDA and CDR2 SQIVND (reference sequence). V gave up 8 bases and J gave up 3 bases, with 13 bases separating them. The CDR3 extends over 13 amino acids. The CDR3 spells CASADGQKETQYF. For the CDR3, the DNA is TGTGCCAGTGCCGATGGACAGAAAGAGACCCAGTACTTC.

This chain links TRBV6-5 with TRBJ1-1; 7 bases are shared with TRBD1. Looked up from germline, CDR1 is MNHEY and CDR2 is SVGAGI. The CDR3 spans 14 residues. Trimming removed 5 bases from V and 1 base from J; junction bases left unmatched: 4. The CDR3 spells CASSREGANTEAFF. The CDR3 region has the DNA TGTGCCAGCAGTCGCGAGGGGGCGAACACTGAAGCTTTCTTT.

A word on this clone: A read error may produce the germline difference seen at one junction end. The gene calls are TRBV9 and TRBJ2-4, with TRBD1 as a possible D gene (5 bases). Germline CDR1 is SGDLS and CDR2 is YYNGEE. The CDR3 is made up of 16 amino acids. In DNA form, the CDR3 reads TGTACCAGCAGCGTAGATCAGGGTTGGGGCAAAAACATTCAGTACTTC. Protein product: CTSSVDQGWGKNIQYF.

This clone was seen more than once but under ten times. This chain connects TRBV7-6 to TRBJ2-5; no definite D call. V lost 1 base to trimming and J lost 7 bases, with 16 bases between them. The CDR3 runs to 15 residues. Germline V gene sequence: CDR1 SGHVS, CDR2 FNYEAQ. The CDR3 reads CASSLGASLKVTQYF. CDR3 in DNA: TGTGCCAGCAGCTTAGGAGCGAGCCTGAAGGTGACCCAGTACTTC.

This clone was seen a few times. The same CDR3 can be traced to other DNA sequences in this sample. The chain recombines TRBV10-3 with TRBJ1-2; the D is unclear. CDR1 and CDR2 (germline): ENHRY, SYGVKD. V was clipped by 0 bases and J by 1 base, with 6 bases between them. This CDR3 is 14 amino acids long. The DNA of the CDR3 is TGTGCCATCAGTGAGTCAAACGGTAACTATGGCTACACCTTC. Encoded protein: CAISESNGNYGYTF.

The CDR3 region is CASSRGGPYEQYF. Here the CDR3 DNA reads TGTGCCAGCAGCCGGGGGGGGCCCTACGAGCAGTACTTC. The chain employs TRBV11-2 and TRBJ2-7; 8 bases agree with TRBD2. Trimming removed 5 bases from V and 2 bases from J; junction bases left unmatched: 2. The CDR3 is made up of 13 amino acids. Germline V gene lookup returns CDR1 SGHAT and CDR2 FQNNGV.

This clone was seen a handful of times. J is TRBJ1-1 and V is TRBV28; the D is unclear. From germline, CDR1 is MDHEN and CDR2 SYDVKM. The CDR3 totals 11 residues. Trimming took 3 bases from V and 6 from J, leaving 5 bases between them. CDR3 sequence: CASSLRSEAFF. In DNA, the CDR3 is TGTGCCAGCAGTTTGAGGTCTGAAGCTTTCTTT.

The chain recombines TRBV27 with TRBJ2-3; D not resolved. The germline CDR1 and CDR2 sequences are MNHEY and SMNVEV (reference sequence). Deletions cut 1 base from V and 3 bases from J, with 8 bases between. The CDR3 runs 14 residues. DNA for the CDR3: TGTGCCAGCAGTTTATTCCAGCGAACAGATACGCAGTATTTT. Amino acids: CASSLFQRTDTQYF.

The chain links TRBV7-8 to TRBJ2-1; D unclear. The CDR3 spans 13 residues. V gave up 2 bases and J gave up 5 bases, with 7 bases separating them. Germline V CDR1 and CDR2: SGHVS, FQNEAQ. In nucleotides, the CDR3 is TGTGCCAGCAGCTTAAGAACCGACAATGAGCAGTTCTTC. Translated, it gives CASSLRTDNEQFF.

This sequence joins TRBV5-8 and TRBJ1-1, with 8 bases aligning to TRBD1. V shed 2 bases, J shed 3 bases, and the junction held 3 bases outside the gene matches. This CDR3 region has 14 residues. CDR1 is SGHTS, CDR2 YDEGEE, per germline. DNA of the CDR3: TGTGCCAGCAGCTTCAGGGGGCGCGACACTGAAGCTTTCTTT. Translated: CASSFRGRDTEAFF.

CDR3 DNA sequence: TGTGCCAGCAGCTACCAGGGGTTGGGCGCTGCAACGGACGAGCAGTTCTTC. Translating gives CASSYQGLGAATDEQFF. V is TRBV7-9 and J is TRBJ2-1; a possible D gene is TRBD1 (6 bases). Trimming removed 4 bases at V and 10 bases at J, with 26 bases between. Germline V gene data show CDR1 as SEHNR and CDR2 as FQNEAQ (reference sequence). This CDR3 region has 17 residues.

The chain carries TRBV7-3 and TRBJ2-1, with D tentatively TRBD1 (6 bases). CDR1 is SGHTA, CDR2 FQGTGA, per germline. V lost 5 bases and J 5 bases, leaving 16 bases between the germline ends. CDR3 length: 15 residues. CDR3 nucleotides: TGTGCCAGCAGCCCCCAGGGGCGTAACAACAATGAGCAGTTCTTC. Its protein is CASSPQGRNNNEQFF.